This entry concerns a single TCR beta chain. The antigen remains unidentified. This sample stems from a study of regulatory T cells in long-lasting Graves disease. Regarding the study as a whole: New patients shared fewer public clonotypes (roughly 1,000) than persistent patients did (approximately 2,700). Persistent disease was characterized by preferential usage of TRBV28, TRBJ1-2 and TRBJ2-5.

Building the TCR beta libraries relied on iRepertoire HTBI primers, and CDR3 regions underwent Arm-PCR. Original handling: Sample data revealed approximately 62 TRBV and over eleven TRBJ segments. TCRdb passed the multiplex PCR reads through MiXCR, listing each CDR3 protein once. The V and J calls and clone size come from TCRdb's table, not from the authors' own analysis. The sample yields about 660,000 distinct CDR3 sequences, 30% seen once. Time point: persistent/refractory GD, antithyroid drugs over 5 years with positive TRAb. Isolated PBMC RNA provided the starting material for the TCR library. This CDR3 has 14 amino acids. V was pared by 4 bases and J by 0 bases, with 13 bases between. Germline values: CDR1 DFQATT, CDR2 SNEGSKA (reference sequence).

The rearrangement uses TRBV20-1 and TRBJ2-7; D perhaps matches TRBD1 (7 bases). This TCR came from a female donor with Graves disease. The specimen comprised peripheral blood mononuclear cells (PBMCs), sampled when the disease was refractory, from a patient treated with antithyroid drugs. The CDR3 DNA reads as TGCAGTGCTACCAGGGGGGTTATCTCCTACGAGCAGTACTTC. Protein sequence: CSATRGVISYEQYF.